The entry below gives a single T cell receptor beta chain sequence along with its context. Its antigen has not been determined. Base qualities were left out, and no much larger clone turns up one base away. The sample belongs to a study of T cell responses to AZD1222 COVID-19 vaccine (dated by TCRdb to about 2021). Turning to the overall study: AZD1222 recipients with second doses at about 4 weeks or about 12 weeks were pooled, because spike-specific TCR depth and breadth did not differ between schedules. Trial participants were enrolled by age into 18-55, 56-69 and 70-plus year subgroups, with approximately 150, 30 and 60 TCR-sequenced participants respectively. TCR sequencing covered 230 or so trial participants: 207 given two doses of AZD1222 and about 26 given two doses of MenACWY control vaccine.

The CDR3 regions of human TCRbeta chains were subjected to immunosequencing. The authors' pipeline ran thus. Repertoire TCRs were checked for matches against a reference library of SARS-CoV-2-specific TCRs that had been generated using the MIRA antigen-specificity platform. Breadth was defined as the fraction of unique TCRs that were SARS-CoV-2-associated, and depth was defined as the fraction of total T cells that were SARS-CoV-2-associated. Using the MIRA data, each spike-specific TCR was assigned both to the spike region to which the TCR was reactive and to a CD4 or CD8 class. Log10-transformed breadth and depth values were compared by one-way ANOVA with Sidak's multiple comparisons tests. TCRdb took this table from immuneACCESS and kept in-frame rearrangements with V and J called. Such tables lack part of the clones; where checked against another copy, unresolved V genes explain under half of the gap, and the rest is unexplained. V and J calls and clone size are as listed in that table; D and trimming were resolved from the DNA. This sample comprises 70,000 to 90,000 clones, approximately 89% of them detected only once. Clones ranked in the top ten supply about 2.2% of the sample.

The time point label, read with the paper, signifies: baseline before first vaccination. Vaccinee samples were obtained from the UK trials COV001 and COV002, which included a single-blind randomized controlled phase 2/3 trial of AZD1222 (ChAdOx1 nCoV-19) in healthy adults. For TCRbeta chain sequencing, PBMC samples from trial participants were taken at day 0 and at day 28 after the second dose. What the research found in general, with its limitations: Most participants were white British and females outnumbered males, and the authors suggested that clonal diversity may have been underestimated. Nearly half of unique spike-specific TCRs reportedly recognized epitopes outside regions mutated in the B.1.351 and B.1.1.7 variants. Conclusions about previously exposed vaccinees are limited because only six or seven AZD1222 recipients were SARS-CoV-2 seropositive at baseline. A significant rise in spike-specific TCR breadth and depth was observed after two AZD1222 doses relative to day 0 and relative to MenACWY recipients. CD4 TCRs associated with the vaccine covered the entire spike protein, and the dominant responses were in regions 160-218 and 743-854. Because no day 14 peak-response samples were available, the repertoires could be characterized only after the peak T cell response. In the small 56-69-year group, the increase in depth fell short of significance, most likely because of low power.

The CDR3 has 16 amino acids, counting the end cysteine and phenylalanine. The DNA shown is the 48-base CDR3, in frame from base 1. The germline V gene provides CDR1 MNHEY and CDR2 SVGEGT. V and J are trimmed by 5 bases and 3 bases, and the gene matches miss 8 bases of the junction. This sequence uses TRBV6-2 or TRBV6-3 and TRBJ2-2; TRBD1 matches 8 bases in the middle. The sample consisted of peripheral blood, taken on day 0 of AZD1222 vaccination. The receptor's source is an adult in good health. The nucleotide sequence reads TGTGCCAGCAGTGTAAGGACAGGGACGGACACCGGGGAGCTGTTTTTT. Translation gives CASSVRTGTDTGELFF.